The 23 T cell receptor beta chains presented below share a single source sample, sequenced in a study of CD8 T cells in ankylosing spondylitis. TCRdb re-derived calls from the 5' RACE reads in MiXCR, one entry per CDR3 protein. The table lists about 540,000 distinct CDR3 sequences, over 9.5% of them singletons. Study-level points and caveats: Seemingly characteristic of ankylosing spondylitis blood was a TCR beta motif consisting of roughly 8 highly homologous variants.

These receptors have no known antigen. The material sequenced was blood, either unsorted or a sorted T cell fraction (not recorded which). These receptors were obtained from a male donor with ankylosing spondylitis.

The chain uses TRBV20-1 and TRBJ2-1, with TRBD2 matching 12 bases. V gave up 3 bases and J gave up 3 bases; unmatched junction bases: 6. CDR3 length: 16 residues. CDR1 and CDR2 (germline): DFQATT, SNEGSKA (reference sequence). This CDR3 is CSARTLTSGGYNEQFF. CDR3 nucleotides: TGCAGTGCTAGGACTTTGACTAGCGGGGGCTACAATGAGCAGTTCTTC.

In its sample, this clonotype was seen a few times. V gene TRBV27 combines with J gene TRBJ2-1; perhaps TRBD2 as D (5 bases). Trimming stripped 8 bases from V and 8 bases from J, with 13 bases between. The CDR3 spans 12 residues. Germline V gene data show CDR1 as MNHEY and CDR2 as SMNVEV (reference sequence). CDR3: CASSPGWHEQFF. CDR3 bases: TGTGCCAGCTCCCCGGGGTGGCATGAGCAGTTCTTC.

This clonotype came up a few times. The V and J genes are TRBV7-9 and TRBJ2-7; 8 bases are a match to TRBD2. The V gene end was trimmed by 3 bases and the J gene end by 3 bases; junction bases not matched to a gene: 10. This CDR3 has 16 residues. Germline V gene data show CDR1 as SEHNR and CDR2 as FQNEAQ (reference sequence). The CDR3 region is CASSLGSGSNVYEQYF. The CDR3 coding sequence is TGTGCCAGCAGCTTGGGGAGCGGGAGTAATGTCTACGAGCAGTACTTC.

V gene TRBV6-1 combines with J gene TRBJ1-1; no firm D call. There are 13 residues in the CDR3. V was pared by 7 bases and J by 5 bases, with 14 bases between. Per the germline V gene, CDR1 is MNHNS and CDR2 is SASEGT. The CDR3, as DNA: TGTGCCAGCACCTCTGAAGTCAGAACTGAAGCTTTCTTT. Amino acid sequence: CASTSEVRTEAFF.

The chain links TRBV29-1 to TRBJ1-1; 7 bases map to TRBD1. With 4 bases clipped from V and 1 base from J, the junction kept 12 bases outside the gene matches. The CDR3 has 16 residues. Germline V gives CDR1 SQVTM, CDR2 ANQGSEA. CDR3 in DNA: TGCAGCGTTGTCTTGGTAGGGGGCGCGGGGAACACTGAAGCTTTCTTT. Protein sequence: CSVVLVGGAGNTEAFF.

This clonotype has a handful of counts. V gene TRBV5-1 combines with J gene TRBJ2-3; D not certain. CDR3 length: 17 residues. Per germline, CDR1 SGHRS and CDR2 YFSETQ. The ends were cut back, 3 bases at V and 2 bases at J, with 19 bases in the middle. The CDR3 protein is CASSSYRPGRPTDTQYF. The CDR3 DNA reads TGCGCCAGCAGCTCCTACCGCCCCGGGCGGCCCACAGATACGCAGTATTTT.

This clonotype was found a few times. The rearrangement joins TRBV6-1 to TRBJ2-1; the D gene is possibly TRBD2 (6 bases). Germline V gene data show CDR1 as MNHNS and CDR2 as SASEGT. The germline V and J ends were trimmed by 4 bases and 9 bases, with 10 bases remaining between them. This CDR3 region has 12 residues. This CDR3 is CASSAGLTEQFF. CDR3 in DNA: TGTGCCAGCAGTGCCGGACTAACTGAGCAGTTCTTC.

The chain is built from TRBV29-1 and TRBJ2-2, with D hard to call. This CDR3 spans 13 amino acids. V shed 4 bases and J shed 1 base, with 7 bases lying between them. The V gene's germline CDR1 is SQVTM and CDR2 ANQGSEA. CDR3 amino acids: CSVGSMNTGELFF. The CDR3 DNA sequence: TGCAGCGTTGGTAGTATGAACACCGGGGAGCTGTTTTTT.

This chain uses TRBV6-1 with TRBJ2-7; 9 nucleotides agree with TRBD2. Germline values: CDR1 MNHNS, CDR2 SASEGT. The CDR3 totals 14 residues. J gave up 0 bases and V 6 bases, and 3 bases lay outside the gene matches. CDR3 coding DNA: TGTGCCAGCAGAATTAGCGGGAGCTCCTACGAGCAGTACGTC. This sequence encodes CASRISGSSYEQYV.

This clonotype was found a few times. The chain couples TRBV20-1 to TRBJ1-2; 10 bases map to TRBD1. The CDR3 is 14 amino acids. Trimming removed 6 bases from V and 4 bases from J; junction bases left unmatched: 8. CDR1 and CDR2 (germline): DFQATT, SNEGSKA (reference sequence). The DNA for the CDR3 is TGCAGTGCGCCACCCCGGGACAGGGGCTATGGCTACACCTTC. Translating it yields CSAPPRDRGYGYTF.

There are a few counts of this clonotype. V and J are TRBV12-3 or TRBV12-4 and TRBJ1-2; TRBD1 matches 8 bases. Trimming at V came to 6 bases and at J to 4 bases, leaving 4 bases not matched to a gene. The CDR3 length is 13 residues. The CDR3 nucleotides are TGTGCCAGCAGCCCCAGGGGGCCCTATGGCTACACCTTC. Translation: CASSPRGPYGYTF.

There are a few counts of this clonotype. The DNA of the CDR3 is TGCAGTGCCCCCGCGCAGCGGGAGGGCGAAGATACGCAGTATTTT. Its protein product is CSAPAQREGEDTQYF. The chain has TRBV20-1 and TRBJ2-3; 10 bases are shared with TRBD2. Germline CDR1 DFQATT, CDR2 SNEGSKA (reference sequence). This CDR3 is built from 15 residues. The V and J ends lost 6 bases and 5 bases, in that order; junction bases with no gene match: 11.

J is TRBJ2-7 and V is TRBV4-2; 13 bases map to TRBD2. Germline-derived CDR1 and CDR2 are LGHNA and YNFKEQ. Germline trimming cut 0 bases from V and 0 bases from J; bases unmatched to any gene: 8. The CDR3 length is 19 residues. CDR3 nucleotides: TGTGCCAGCAGCCAAGATCGGACTAGCGGGAGCCTATACTCCTACGAGCAGTACGTC. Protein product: CASSQDRTSGSLYSYEQYV.

The CDR3 nucleotides read TGTGCCAGCAGCTTACTAGGCGCGAGCTCCTACGAGCAGTACGTC. Amino acid sequence: CASSLLGASSYEQYV. The chain carries TRBV7-8 and TRBJ2-7; D gene uncertain. The germline CDR1 and CDR2 sequences are SGHVS and FQNEAQ. The CDR3 has 15 amino acids. V lost 2 bases to trimming and J lost 0 bases, with 11 bases between them.

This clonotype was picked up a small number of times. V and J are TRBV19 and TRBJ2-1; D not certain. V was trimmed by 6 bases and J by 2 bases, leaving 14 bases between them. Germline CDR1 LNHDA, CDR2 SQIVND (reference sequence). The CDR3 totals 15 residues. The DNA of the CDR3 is TGTGCCAGTAGAACAACCGAGCGCCCCTACAATGAGCAGTTCTTC. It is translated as CASRTTERPYNEQFF.

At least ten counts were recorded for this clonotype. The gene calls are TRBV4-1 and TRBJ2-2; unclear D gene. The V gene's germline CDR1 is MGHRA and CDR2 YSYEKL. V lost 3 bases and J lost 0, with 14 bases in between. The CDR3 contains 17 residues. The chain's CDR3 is CASSQVLGRSNTGELFF. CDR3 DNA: TGCGCCAGCAGCCAGGTTCTGGGCAGGTCGAACACCGGGGAGCTGTTTTTT.

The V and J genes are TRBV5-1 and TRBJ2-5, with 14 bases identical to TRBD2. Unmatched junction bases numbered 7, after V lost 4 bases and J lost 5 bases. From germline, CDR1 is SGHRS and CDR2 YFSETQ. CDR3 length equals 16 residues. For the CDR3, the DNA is TGCGCCAGCAGCGGTGGGACTAGCGGGAGTACGGAGACCCAGTACTTC. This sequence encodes CASSGGTSGSTETQYF.

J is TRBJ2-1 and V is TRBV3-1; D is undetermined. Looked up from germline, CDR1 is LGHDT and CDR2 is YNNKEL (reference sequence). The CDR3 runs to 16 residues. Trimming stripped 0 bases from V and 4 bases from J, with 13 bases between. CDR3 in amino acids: CASSQEGSLSYNEQFF. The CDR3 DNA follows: TGTGCCAGCAGCCAAGAGGGCTCGCTATCGTACAATGAGCAGTTCTTC.

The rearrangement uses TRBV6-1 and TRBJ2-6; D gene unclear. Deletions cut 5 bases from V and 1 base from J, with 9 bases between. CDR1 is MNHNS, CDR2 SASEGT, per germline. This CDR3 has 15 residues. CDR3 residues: CASSLVPSGANVLTF. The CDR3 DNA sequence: TGTGCCAGCAGTCTGGTCCCGTCTGGGGCCAACGTCCTGACTTTC.

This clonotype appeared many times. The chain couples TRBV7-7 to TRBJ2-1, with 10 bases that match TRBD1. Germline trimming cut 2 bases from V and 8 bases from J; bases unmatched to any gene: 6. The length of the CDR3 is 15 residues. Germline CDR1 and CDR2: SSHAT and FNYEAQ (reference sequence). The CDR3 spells CASSLQGTGVHEQFF. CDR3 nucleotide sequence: TGTGCCAGCAGCTTACAAGGGACAGGGGTTCATGAGCAGTTCTTC.

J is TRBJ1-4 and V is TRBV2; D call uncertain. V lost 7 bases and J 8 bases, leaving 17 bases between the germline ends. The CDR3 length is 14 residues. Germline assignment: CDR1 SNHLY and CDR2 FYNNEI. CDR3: CASNLGLTREKLFF. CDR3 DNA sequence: TGTGCCAGCAACCTTGGACTGACTAGAGAAAAACTGTTTTTT.

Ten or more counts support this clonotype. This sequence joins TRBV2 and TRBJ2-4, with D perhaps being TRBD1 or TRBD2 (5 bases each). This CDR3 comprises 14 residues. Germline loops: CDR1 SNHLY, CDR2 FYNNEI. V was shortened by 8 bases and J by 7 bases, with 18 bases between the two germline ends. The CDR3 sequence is CASRTGTSGNIQYF. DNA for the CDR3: TGTGCCAGCCGAACCGGGACCTCGGGGAACATTCAGTACTTC.

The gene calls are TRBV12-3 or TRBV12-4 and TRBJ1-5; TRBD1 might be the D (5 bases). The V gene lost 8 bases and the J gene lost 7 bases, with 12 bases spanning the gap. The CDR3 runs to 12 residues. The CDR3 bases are TGTGCCAGCGGGGAGAGGGGACAGCCCCAGCATTTT. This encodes CASGERGQPQHF.